This is a list of T cell receptor beta chains from one sample in a study of blood T cell repertoires in COVID-19. TCRdb's copy holds only in-frame clones and misses some; the assay was immunoSEQ multiplex PCR. The sample has about 150,000 clones, roughly nine tenths seen once. Sequences were obtained from peripheral blood. The receptors derive from a woman between 65 and 79 years old with acute or convalescent COVID-19. The conserved cysteine and the conserved F or W are not part of the CDR3 here. Fields, in order: J gene, clone size, V gene, CDR3 protein. For some rows the clone size is stated as once, few or many, or as a class when expanded; others skip it.

J gene: TRBJ1-2
clone size: medium-sized
V gene: TRBV7-6
CDR3 protein: ASSSDSNNYGYT

J gene: TRBJ2-1
clone size: .
V gene: TRBV3-1/TRBV3-2
CDR3 protein: ASIRQGNNEQF

J gene: TRBJ1-2
clone size: once
V gene: TRBV19
CDR3 protein: ASSTRKTGQGLRGYT

J gene: TRBJ2-1
clone size: .
V gene: TRBV5-1
CDR3 protein: ASNRETNTYNEQF

J gene: TRBJ2-7
clone size: once
V gene: TRBV5-1
CDR3 protein: ASSLETGYEQY

J gene: TRBJ1-5
clone size: once
V gene: TRBV6-6
CDR3 protein: ASREGDQPQH

J gene: TRBJ1-5
clone size: .
V gene: TRBV7-2
CDR3 protein: ASSLGTGHNQPQH

J gene: TRBJ2-1
clone size: once
V gene: TRBV7-8
CDR3 protein: ATKASGRIGEQF

J gene: TRBJ2-7
clone size: .
V gene: TRBV5-6
CDR3 protein: ASSLFTGIWAYEQY

J gene: TRBJ1-2
clone size: .
V gene: TRBV6-5
CDR3 protein: ASSTAGSSYGYT

J gene: TRBJ2-2
clone size: .
V gene: TRBV25-1
CDR3 protein: ASSEDAGFAGELF

J gene: TRBJ2-3
clone size: .
V gene: TRBV20-1
CDR3 protein: SASPGTDTQY

J gene: TRBJ2-7
clone size: .
V gene: TRBV11-3
CDR3 protein: ASSLAADSYYEQY

J gene: TRBJ2-7
clone size: .
V gene: TRBV28
CDR3 protein: ASSRFPHYEQY

J gene: TRBJ1-2
clone size: .
V gene: TRBV7-2
CDR3 protein: ASSPDRYYGYT

J gene: TRBJ2-2
clone size: .
V gene: TRBV28
CDR3 protein: ASSLGLAGTGELF

J gene: TRBJ2-1
clone size: .
V gene: TRBV28
CDR3 protein: ASSLISGSYYNEQF

J gene: TRBJ2-5
clone size: .
V gene: TRBV6-5
CDR3 protein: ASSHGLTQY

J gene: TRBJ2-3
clone size: .
V gene: TRBV7-3
CDR3 protein: ASGQTGILHDTQY

J gene: TRBJ1-1
clone size: .
V gene: TRBV29-1
CDR3 protein: SGTENTEAF

J gene: TRBJ2-5
clone size: .
V gene: TRBV5-1
CDR3 protein: ASSITGGPPQETQY

J gene: TRBJ2-7
clone size: .
V gene: TRBV4-1
CDR3 protein: ASSLGTDSYEQY

J gene: TRBJ2-2
clone size: .
V gene: TRBV5-1
CDR3 protein: ASSSTGANTGELF

J gene: TRBJ2-7
clone size: .
V gene: TRBV18
CDR3 protein: ASSPHSPDTVYEQY

J gene: TRBJ2-7
clone size: .
V gene: TRBV27
CDR3 protein: ASSSGTGGVEQY

J gene: TRBJ1-1
clone size: .
V gene: TRBV30
CDR3 protein: AWRGRTARANTEAF

J gene: TRBJ2-5
clone size: .
V gene: TRBV30
CDR3 protein: AWWRPGSQETQY

J gene: TRBJ2-7
clone size: .
V gene: TRBV30
CDR3 protein: AWTPQGIGYEQY

J gene: TRBJ2-7
clone size: .
V gene: TRBV7-9
CDR3 protein: ASSQDWYEQY

J gene: TRBJ2-5
clone size: .
V gene: TRBV5-1
CDR3 protein: ASSPMGQQETQY

J gene: TRBJ1-1
clone size: few
V gene: TRBV19
CDR3 protein: ASSRFGGTEAF

J gene: TRBJ1-2
clone size: .
V gene: TRBV5-5
CDR3 protein: ASSFGMDGYT

J gene: TRBJ1-2
clone size: .
V gene: TRBV24-1
CDR3 protein: ATQPRGSAQANYGYT

J gene: TRBJ1-1
clone size: .
V gene: TRBV2
CDR3 protein: ASSDSKIWSTEAF

J gene: TRBJ2-7
clone size: .
V gene: TRBV11-2
CDR3 protein: ASSFSPPYQQY

J gene: TRBJ2-7
clone size: .
V gene: TRBV12-3/TRBV12-4
CDR3 protein: ASTSRGEQY

J gene: TRBJ2-3
clone size: .
V gene: TRBV19
CDR3 protein: ASSMTSLAGVFGGTQY

J gene: TRBJ2-7
clone size: .
V gene: TRBV30
CDR3 protein: AWKQGSYEQY

J gene: TRBJ1-2
clone size: .
V gene: TRBV7-2
CDR3 protein: ASSPGADYGYT

J gene: TRBJ1-2
clone size: .
V gene: TRBV28
CDR3 protein: ASSYEFYGYT

J gene: TRBJ2-1
clone size: .
V gene: TRBV27
CDR3 protein: ASSPGHPRDEQF

J gene: TRBJ2-1
clone size: .
V gene: TRBV4-3
CDR3 protein: ASSQLPGLAENNEQF

J gene: TRBJ2-3
clone size: .
V gene: TRBV28
CDR3 protein: ASSFVGFWGDEGTDTQY

J gene: TRBJ2-7
clone size: .
V gene: TRBV7-2
CDR3 protein: ASSSKAGTGYEQY